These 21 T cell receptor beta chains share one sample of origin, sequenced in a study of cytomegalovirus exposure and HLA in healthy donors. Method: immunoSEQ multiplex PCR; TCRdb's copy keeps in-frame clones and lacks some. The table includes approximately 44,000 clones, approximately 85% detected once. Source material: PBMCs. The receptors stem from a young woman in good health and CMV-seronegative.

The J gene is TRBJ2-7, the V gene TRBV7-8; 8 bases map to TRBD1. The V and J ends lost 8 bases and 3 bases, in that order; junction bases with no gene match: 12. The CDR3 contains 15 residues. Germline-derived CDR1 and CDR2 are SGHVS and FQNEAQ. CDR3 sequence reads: CASASDRTGIYEQYF. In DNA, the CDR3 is TGTGCCAGCGCCAGTGATAGGACAGGGATCTACGAGCAGTACTTC.

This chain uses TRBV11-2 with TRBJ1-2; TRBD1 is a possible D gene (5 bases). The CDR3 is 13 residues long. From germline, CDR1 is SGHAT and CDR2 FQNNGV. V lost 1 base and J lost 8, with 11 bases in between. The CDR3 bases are TGTGCCAGCAGCTTAGCCCCAGGGTACGGCTACACCTTC. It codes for CASSLAPGYGYTF.

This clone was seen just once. The CDR3 nucleotides are TGTGCCAGTAGTATCCCTAGCCGCACAGATACGCAGTATTTT. It codes for CASSIPSRTDTQYF. The chain links TRBV19 to TRBJ2-3; possibly TRBD2 for D (5 bases). The CDR3 is 14 amino acids. CDR1 and CDR2 (germline): LNHDA, SQIVND (reference sequence). V was pared by 3 bases and J by 1 base, with 8 bases between.

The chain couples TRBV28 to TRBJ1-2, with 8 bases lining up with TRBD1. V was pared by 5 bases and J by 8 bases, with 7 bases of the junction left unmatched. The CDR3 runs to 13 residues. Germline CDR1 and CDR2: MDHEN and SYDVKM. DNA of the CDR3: TGTGCCAGCAGTCCCCGGACAGGGCTCGGCTACACCTTC. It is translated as CASSPRTGLGYTF.

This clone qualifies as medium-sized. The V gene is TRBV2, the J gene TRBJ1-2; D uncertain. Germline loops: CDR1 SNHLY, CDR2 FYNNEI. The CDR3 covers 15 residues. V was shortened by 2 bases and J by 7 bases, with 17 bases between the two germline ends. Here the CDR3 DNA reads TGTGCCAGCAGTGAAAACGAGGGAGGCGGAGGTGGCTACACCTTC. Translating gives CASSENEGGGGGYTF. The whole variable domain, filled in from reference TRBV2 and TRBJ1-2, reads EPEVTQTPSHQVTQMGQEVILRCVPISNHLYFYWYRQILGQKVEFLVSFYNNEISEKSEIFDDQFSVERPDGSNFTLKIRSTKLEDSAMYFCASSENEGGGGGYTFGSGTRLTVV.

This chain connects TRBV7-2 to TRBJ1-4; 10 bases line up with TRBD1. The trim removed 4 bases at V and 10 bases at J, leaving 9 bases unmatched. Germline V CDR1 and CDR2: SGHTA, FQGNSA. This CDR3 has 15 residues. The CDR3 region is CASSSGRQGAVKLFF. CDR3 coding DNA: TGTGCCAGCAGCTCCGGCAGACAGGGGGCGGTAAAACTGTTTTTT.

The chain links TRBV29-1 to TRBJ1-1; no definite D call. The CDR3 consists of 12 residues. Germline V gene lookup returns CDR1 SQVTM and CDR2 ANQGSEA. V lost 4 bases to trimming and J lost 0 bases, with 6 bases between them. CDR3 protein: CSVVGMNTEAFF. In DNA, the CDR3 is TGCAGCGTTGTGGGCATGAACACTGAAGCTTTCTTT.

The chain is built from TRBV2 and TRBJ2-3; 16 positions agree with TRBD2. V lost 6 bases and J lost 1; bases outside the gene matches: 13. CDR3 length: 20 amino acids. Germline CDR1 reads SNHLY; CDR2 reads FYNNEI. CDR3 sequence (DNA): TGTGCCAGCAGCACCATGGCGGGACTAGCGGGAGGGCCGGGCACAGATACGCAGTATTTT. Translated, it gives CASSTMAGLAGGPGTDTQYF.

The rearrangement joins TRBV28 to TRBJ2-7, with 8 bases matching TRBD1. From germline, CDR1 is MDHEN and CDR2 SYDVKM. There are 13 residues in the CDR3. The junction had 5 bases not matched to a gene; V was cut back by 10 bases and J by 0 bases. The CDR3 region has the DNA TGTGCCACGCATCAGGGGGCCTCCTACGAGCAGTACTTC. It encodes CATHQGASYEQYF.

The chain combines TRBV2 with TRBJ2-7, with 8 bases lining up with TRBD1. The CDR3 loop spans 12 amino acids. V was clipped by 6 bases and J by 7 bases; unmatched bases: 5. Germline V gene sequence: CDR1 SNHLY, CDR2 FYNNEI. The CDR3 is CASRRTGREQYF. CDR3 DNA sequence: TGTGCCAGCAGAAGGACAGGGCGGGAGCAGTACTTC.

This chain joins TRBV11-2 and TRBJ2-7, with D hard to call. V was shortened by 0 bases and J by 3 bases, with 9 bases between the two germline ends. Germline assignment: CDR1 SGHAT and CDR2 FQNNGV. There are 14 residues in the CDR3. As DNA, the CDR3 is TGTGCCAGCAGCTTAGATATCAGGTACTACGAGCAGTACTTC. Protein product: CASSLDIRYYEQYF. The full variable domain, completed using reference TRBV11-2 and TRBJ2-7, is EAGVAQSPRYKIIEKRQSVAFWCNPISGHATLYWYQQILGQGPKLLIQFQNNGVVDDSQLPKDRFSAERLKGVDSTLKIQPAKLEDSAVYLCASSLDIRYYEQYFGPGTRLTVT.

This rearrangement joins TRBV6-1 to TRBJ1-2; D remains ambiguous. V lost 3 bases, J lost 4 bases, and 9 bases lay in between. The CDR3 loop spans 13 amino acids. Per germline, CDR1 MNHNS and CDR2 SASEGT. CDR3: CASSDRLLYGYTF. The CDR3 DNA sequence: TGTGCCAGCAGTGACAGGCTTCTCTATGGCTACACCTTC.

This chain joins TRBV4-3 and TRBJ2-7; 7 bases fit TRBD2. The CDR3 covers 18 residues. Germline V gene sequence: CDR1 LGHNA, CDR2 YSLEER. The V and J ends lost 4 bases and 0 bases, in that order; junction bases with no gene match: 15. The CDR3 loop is CASSLTRLPGLPSYEQYF. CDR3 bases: TGCGCCAGCAGCCTTACAAGATTACCGGGACTACCCTCCTACGAGCAGTACTTC.

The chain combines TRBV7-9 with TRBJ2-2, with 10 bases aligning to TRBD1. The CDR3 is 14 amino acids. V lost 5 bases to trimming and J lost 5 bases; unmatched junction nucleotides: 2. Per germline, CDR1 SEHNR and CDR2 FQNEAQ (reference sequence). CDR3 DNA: TGTGCCAGCAGCATGGGACAGGGGACCGGGGAGCTGTTTTTT. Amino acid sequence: CASSMGQGTGELFF. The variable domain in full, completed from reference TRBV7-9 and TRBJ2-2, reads DTGVSQNPRHKITKRGQNVTFRCDPISEHNRLYWYRQTLGQGPEFLTYFQNEAQLEKSRLLSDRFSAERPKGSFSTLEIQRTEQGDSAMYLCASSMGQGTGELFFGEGSRLTVL.

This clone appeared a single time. The CDR3 DNA reads as TGTGCCAGCAGTGGATTGGGACAGGTTAACAATGAGCAGTTCTTC. Its translation: CASSGLGQVNNEQFF. This chain uses TRBV25-1 with TRBJ2-1; 8 bases are shared with TRBD1. The CDR3 has 15 residues. Trimming cost V 4 bases and J 5 bases; bases outside gene matches: 7. Germline CDR1 and CDR2: MGHDK and SYGVNS. Full variable domain (rest looked up from reference TRBV25-1 and TRBJ2-1): EADIYQTPRYLVIGTGKKITLECSQTMGHDKMYWYQQDPGMELHLIHYSYGVNSTEKGDLSSESTVSRIRTEHFPLTLESARPSHTSQYLCASSGLGQVNNEQFFGPGTRLTVL.

CDR3 in amino acids: CASSQTFGTGITYEQYF. The CDR3 DNA sequence: TGCGCCAGCAGCCAAACCTTCGGGACAGGGATTACCTACGAGCAGTACTTC. The rearrangement joins TRBV4-3 to TRBJ2-7; 9 nucleotides line up with TRBD1. CDR3 length: 17 residues. Losses at the gene ends were 2 bases for V and 2 bases for J; bases not matched to a gene: 10. Germline values: CDR1 LGHNA, CDR2 YSLEER.

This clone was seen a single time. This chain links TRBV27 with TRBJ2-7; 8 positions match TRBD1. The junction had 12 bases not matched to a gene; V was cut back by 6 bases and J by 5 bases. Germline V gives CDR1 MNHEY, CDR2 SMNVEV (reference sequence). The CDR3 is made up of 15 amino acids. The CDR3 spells CASSPGMTGDHEQYF. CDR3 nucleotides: TGTGCCAGCAGCCCGGGCATGACAGGGGACCACGAGCAGTACTTC.

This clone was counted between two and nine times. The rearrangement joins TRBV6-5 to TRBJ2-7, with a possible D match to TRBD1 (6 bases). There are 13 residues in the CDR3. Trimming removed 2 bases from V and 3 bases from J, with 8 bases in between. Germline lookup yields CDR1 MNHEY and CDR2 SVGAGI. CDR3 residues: CASSYEDSYEQYF. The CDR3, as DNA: TGTGCCAGCAGTTACGAGGACAGCTACGAGCAGTACTTC.

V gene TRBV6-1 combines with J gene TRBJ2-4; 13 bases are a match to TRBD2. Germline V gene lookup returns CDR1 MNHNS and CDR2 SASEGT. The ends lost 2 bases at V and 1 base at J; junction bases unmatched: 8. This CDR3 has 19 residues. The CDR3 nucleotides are TGTGCCAGCAGTGAACCGGGACTAGCGGGAATTGGGGCCAAAAACATTCAGTACTTC. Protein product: CASSEPGLAGIGAKNIQYF.

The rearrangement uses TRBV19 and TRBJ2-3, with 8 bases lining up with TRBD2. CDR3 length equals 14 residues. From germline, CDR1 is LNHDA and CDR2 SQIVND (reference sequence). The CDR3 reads CGAGASGSTDTQYF. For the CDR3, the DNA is TGTGGAGCGGGGGCTAGCGGGAGCACAGATACGCAGTATTTT.

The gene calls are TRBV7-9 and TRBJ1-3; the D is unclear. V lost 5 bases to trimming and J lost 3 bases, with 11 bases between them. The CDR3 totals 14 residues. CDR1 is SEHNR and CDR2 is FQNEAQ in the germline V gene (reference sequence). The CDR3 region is CASSGRVSGNTIYF. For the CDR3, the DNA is TGTGCCAGCAGCGGCCGGGTTAGTGGAAACACCATATATTTT.